The 20 T cell receptor beta chains presented below share a single source sample, sequenced in a study of T cell responses to AZD1222 COVID-19 vaccine. TCRdb's copy holds only in-frame clones and misses some; the assay was immunoSEQ multiplex PCR. The sample lists around 180,000 clones; 90% were seen once. The source material was peripheral blood, sampled on day 0 of AZD1222 vaccination. The source is an adult in good health.

The chain carries TRBV14 and TRBJ1-1; D is possibly TRBD1 (5 bases). The CDR3 has 17 amino acids. The germline gives CDR1 SGHDN, CDR2 FVKESK. V was pared by 0 bases and J by 0 bases, with 14 bases between. DNA of the CDR3: TGTGCCAGCAGCCAAGATTCGGCAGGACATATGAACACTGAAGCTTTCTTT. Its protein product is CASSQDSAGHMNTEAFF.

V is TRBV5-4 and J is TRBJ1-5; possibly TRBD1 for D (6 bases). The CDR3 runs to 15 residues. The V end lost 6 bases, the J end lost 4 bases, and 17 bases lay between the germline ends. Germline loops: CDR1 SGHNT, CDR2 YYREEE (reference sequence). CDR3 amino acids: CASTLSGQTNQPQHF. For the CDR3, the DNA is TGTGCCAGCACCCTATCCGGACAGACTAATCAGCCCCAGCATTTT.

The CDR3 sequence: CASSFTGGGQPQHF. The CDR3 DNA follows: TGTGCCAGCAGCTTCACAGGGGGCGGTCAGCCCCAGCATTTT. This chain connects TRBV7-8 to TRBJ1-5, with 9 nucleotides matching TRBD1. Germline V gene sequence: CDR1 SGHVS, CDR2 FQNEAQ. The ends lost 3 bases at V and 6 bases at J; junction bases unmatched: 3. The CDR3 covers 14 residues.

This rearrangement joins TRBV19 to TRBJ1-1, with 7 bases identical to TRBD1. Unmatched junction bases numbered 4, after V lost 9 bases and J lost 0 bases. CDR1 LNHDA and CDR2 SQIVND come from the germline V gene (reference sequence). This CDR3 comprises 13 residues. Here the CDR3 reads CASLRGLNTEAFF. CDR3 nucleotide sequence: TGTGCCAGCCTAAGGGGGCTGAACACTGAAGCTTTCTTT. Variable domain in full (rest from reference TRBV19 and TRBJ1-1): DGGITQSPKYLFRKEGQNVTLSCEQNLNHDAMYWYRQDPGQGLRLIYYSQIVNDFQKGDIAEGYSVSREKKESFPLTVTSAQKNPTAFYLCASLRGLNTEAFFGQGTRLTVV.

The rearrangement links TRBV6-1 to TRBJ1-2; D might be TRBD1 (5 bases). CDR3 length equals 15 residues. Deletions cut 1 base from V and 5 bases from J, with 14 bases between. Germline CDR1 MNHNS, CDR2 SASEGT. The CDR3 DNA is TGTGCCAGCAGTGAAGGAGGGCCAAGACAGTATGGCTACACCTTC. This gives the protein CASSEGGPRQYGYTF.

The chain joins TRBV24-1 to TRBJ1-6; TRBD1 might be the D (5 bases). This CDR3 comprises 17 residues. Germline loops: CDR1 KGHDR, CDR2 SFDVKD. V lost 2 bases and J 4 bases, leaving 14 bases between the germline ends. The CDR3 sequence: CATSDSPRQLYNSPLHF. Written as DNA, the CDR3 is TGTGCCACCAGTGATTCTCCCCGACAGCTTTATAATTCACCCCTCCACTTT.

The CDR3 region has the DNA TGTGCCAGCAGCCGTGACGGGACCCACTATGGCTACACCTTC. Amino acids: CASSRDGTHYGYTF. The gene calls are TRBV6-2 or TRBV6-3 and TRBJ1-2; D perhaps matches TRBD1 (5 bases). Per germline, CDR1 MNHEY and CDR2 SVGEGT. Trimming stripped 6 bases from V and 3 bases from J, with 14 bases between. The CDR3 loop spans 14 amino acids.

The chain employs TRBV27 and TRBJ1-5; D ambiguous. Trimming shortened V by 6 bases and J by 7 bases, and 13 bases separated the two germline ends. Germline lookup yields CDR1 MNHEY and CDR2 SMNVEV (reference sequence). The CDR3 is 13 amino acids. The CDR3 sequence is CASRLGFGQPQHF. As DNA, the CDR3 is TGTGCCAGCAGGTTAGGGTTCGGGCAGCCCCAGCATTTT.

The chain is built from TRBV11-2 and TRBJ1-6, with D possibly being TRBD1 (5 bases). V lost 4 bases to trimming and J lost 9 bases, with 10 bases between them. CDR3 length: 13 residues. Germline CDR1 reads SGHAT; CDR2 reads FQNNGV. Here the CDR3 DNA reads TGTGCCAGCAGCTACTCGGACATTTCACCCCTCCACTTT. Encoded protein: CASSYSDISPLHF.

This clone was seen once. The chain carries TRBV19 and TRBJ2-4, with 10 bases matching TRBD1. V lost 1 base to trimming and J lost 0 bases; unmatched junction nucleotides: 12. This CDR3 has 20 residues. Looked up from germline, CDR1 is LNHDA and CDR2 is SQIVND (reference sequence). The CDR3 loop is CASSIVHRGQGLIAKNIQYF. The CDR3 DNA sequence: TGTGCCAGTAGTATAGTCCATAGGGGACAGGGGCTTATAGCCAAAAACATTCAGTACTTC. Full variable domain (rest looked up from reference TRBV19 and TRBJ2-4): DGGITQSPKYLFRKEGQNVTLSCEQNLNHDAMYWYRQDPGQGLRLIYYSQIVNDFQKGDIAEGYSVSREKKESFPLTVTSAQKNPTAFYLCASSIVHRGQGLIAKNIQYFGAGTRLSVL.

This chain uses TRBV4-1 with TRBJ1-5; TRBD1 matches 8 bases. J lost 2 bases, V lost 1 base, and 10 bases had no gene match. CDR1 is MGHRA and CDR2 is YSYEKL in the germline V gene. This CDR3 region has 18 residues. CDR3 residues: CASSQGVRGRLGNQPQHF. In DNA, the CDR3 is TGCGCCAGCAGCCAAGGTGTCAGGGGGCGTTTGGGCAATCAGCCCCAGCATTTT.

V usage is TRBV5-6 and J usage is TRBJ2-7; D call uncertain. This CDR3 has 14 amino acids. In germline, CDR1 is SGHDT, CDR2 YYEEEE. Trimming took off 0 bases at V and 0 bases at J, with 7 bases between the two ends. Here the CDR3 DNA reads TGTGCCAGCAGCTTGGCGGGCAACTCCTACGAGCAGTACTTC. Translation: CASSLAGNSYEQYF.

This sequence joins TRBV24-1 and TRBJ2-5, with a tentative D call TRBD1 (5 bases). This CDR3 comprises 14 residues. V lost 0 bases and J lost 2, with 6 bases in between. Looked up from germline, CDR1 is KGHDR and CDR2 is SFDVKD. CDR3 region: CATSDLDSQETQYF. Written as DNA, the CDR3 is TGTGCCACCAGTGATTTGGACAGTCAAGAGACCCAGTACTTC.

The rearrangement links TRBV7-9 to TRBJ2-3, with D uncertain. Germline lookup yields CDR1 SEHNR and CDR2 FQNEAQ (reference sequence). CDR3 length: 15 residues. The V end was cut by 1 base, the J end by 4 bases, with 12 bases between. The CDR3 DNA follows: TGTGCCAGCAGCTTAGTTAATGGGGTTGCAGATACGCAGTATTTT. Its protein product is CASSLVNGVADTQYF.

The chain combines TRBV5-1 with TRBJ2-2; weak D call: TRBD1 (6 bases). Germline V gene data show CDR1 as SGHRS and CDR2 as YFSETQ. This CDR3 spans 14 amino acids. Trimming stripped 7 bases from V and 6 bases from J, with 16 bases between. The CDR3 nucleotides are TGCGCCAGCGGAACAGGGCTTTTGGCCGGGGAGCTGTTTTTT. This translates into CASGTGLLAGELFF.

The J gene is TRBJ1-1, the V gene TRBV11-2; D gene ambiguous. Germline CDR1 is SGHAT and CDR2 is FQNNGV. The germline V and J ends were trimmed by 2 bases and 7 bases, with 17 bases remaining between them. CDR3 length equals 15 residues. The chain's CDR3 is CASSLKGQAPSEAFF. The CDR3 nucleotides read TGTGCCAGCAGCTTAAAAGGGCAGGCTCCCAGTGAAGCTTTCTTT. Full variable domain (remainder filled in from reference TRBV11-2 and TRBJ1-1): EAGVAQSPRYKIIEKRQSVAFWCNPISGHATLYWYQQILGQGPKLLIQFQNNGVVDDSQLPKDRFSAERLKGVDSTLKIQPAKLEDSAVYLCASSLKGQAPSEAFFGQGTRLTVV.

This clone showed up just once. The chain employs TRBV9 and TRBJ1-2; D ambiguous. From germline, CDR1 is SGDLS and CDR2 YYNGEE. The ends were cut back, 4 bases at V and 4 bases at J, with 14 bases in the middle. The CDR3 totals 14 residues. CDR3 region: CASSPTTASYGYTF. The CDR3 coding sequence is TGTGCCAGCAGCCCTACGACGGCGTCCTATGGCTACACCTTC.

CDR3 protein: CASSVDGQETQYF. The DNA for the CDR3 is TGTGCCAGTAGTGTTGACGGACAAGAGACCCAGTACTTC. This rearrangement joins TRBV19 to TRBJ2-5; D is uncertain. Trimming left V 5 bases short and J 2 bases short, with 9 bases between. The CDR3 is made up of 13 amino acids. The germline gives CDR1 LNHDA, CDR2 SQIVND (reference sequence).

The chain carries TRBV19 and TRBJ1-2; 8 positions match TRBD1. The V gene's germline CDR1 is LNHDA and CDR2 SQIVND (reference sequence). The CDR3 spans 16 residues. The ends lost 3 bases at V and 4 bases at J; junction bases unmatched: 10. Here the CDR3 DNA reads TGTGCCAGTAGTATCGGGACAGGAAATCGAGGCTATGGCTACACCTTC. Protein sequence: CASSIGTGNRGYGYTF.

This clone came up once. The V call is TRBV5-1, the J call TRBJ1-1, with D maybe TRBD1 (5 bases). Looked up from germline, CDR1 is SGHRS and CDR2 is YFSETQ. The CDR3 is made up of 17 amino acids. V was cut by 3 bases and J by 5 bases, with 23 bases left in between. CDR3: CASSWHRDGSGGTEAFF. CDR3 nucleotide sequence: TGCGCCAGCAGCTGGCACCGGGACGGTTCGGGGGGAACTGAAGCTTTCTTT.